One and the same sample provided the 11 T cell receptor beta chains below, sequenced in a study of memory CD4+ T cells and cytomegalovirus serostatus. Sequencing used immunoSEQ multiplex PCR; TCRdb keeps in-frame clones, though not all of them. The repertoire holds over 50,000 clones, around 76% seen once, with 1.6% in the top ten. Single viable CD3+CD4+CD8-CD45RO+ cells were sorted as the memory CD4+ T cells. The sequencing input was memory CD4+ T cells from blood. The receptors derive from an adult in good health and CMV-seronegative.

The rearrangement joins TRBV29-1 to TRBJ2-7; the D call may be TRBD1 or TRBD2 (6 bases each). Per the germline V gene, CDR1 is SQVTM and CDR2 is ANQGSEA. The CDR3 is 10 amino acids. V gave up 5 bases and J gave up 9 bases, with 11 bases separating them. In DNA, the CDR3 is TGCAGCGTTTTACAGGGAGGGCAGTACTTC. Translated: CSVLQGGQYF.

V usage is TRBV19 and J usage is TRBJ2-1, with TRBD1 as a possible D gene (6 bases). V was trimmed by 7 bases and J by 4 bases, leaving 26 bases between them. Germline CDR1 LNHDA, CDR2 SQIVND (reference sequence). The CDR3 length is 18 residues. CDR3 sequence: CASTPGGRGQGIYNEQFF. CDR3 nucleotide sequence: TGTGCCAGTACACCTGGAGGACGTGGGCAGGGGATATACAATGAGCAGTTCTTC.

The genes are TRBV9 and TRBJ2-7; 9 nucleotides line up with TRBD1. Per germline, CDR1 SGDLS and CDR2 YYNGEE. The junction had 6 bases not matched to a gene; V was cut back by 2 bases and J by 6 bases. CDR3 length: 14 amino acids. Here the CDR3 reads CASSVLGTGSEQYF. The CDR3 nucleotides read TGTGCCAGCAGCGTCCTCGGGACAGGGTCCGAGCAGTACTTC.

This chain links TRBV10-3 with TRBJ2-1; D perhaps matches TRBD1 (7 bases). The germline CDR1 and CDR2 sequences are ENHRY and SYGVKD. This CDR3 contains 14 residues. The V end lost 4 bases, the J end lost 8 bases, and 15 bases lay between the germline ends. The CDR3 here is CAISGSGGNDEQFF. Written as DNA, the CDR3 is TGTGCCATCAGTGGTTCAGGGGGGAACGATGAGCAGTTCTTC.

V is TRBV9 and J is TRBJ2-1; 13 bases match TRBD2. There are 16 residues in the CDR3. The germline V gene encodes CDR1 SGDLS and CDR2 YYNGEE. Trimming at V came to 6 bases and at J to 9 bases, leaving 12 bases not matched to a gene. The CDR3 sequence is CASNPGTSGILGEQFF. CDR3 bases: TGTGCCAGCAACCCTGGGACTAGCGGGATACTTGGTGAGCAGTTCTTC.

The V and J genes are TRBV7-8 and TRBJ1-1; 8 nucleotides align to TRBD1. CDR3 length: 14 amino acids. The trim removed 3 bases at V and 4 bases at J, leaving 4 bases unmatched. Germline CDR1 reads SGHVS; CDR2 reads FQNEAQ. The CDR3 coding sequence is TGTGCCAGCAGCTTCGACAGGGGTGGCACTGAAGCTTTCTTT. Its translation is CASSFDRGGTEAFF.

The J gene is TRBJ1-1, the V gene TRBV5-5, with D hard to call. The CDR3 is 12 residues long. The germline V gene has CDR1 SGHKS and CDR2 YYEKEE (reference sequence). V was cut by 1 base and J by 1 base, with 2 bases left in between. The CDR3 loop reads CASSLWNTEAFF. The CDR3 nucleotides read TGTGCCAGCAGCTTGTGGAACACTGAAGCTTTCTTT.

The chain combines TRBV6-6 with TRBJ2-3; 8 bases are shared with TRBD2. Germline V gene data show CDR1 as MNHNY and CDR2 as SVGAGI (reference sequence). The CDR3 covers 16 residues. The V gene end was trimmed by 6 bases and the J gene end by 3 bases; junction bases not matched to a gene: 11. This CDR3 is CASRPFRRGGTDTQYF. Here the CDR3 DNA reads TGTGCCAGCAGGCCGTTCCGTCGGGGGGGGACAGATACGCAGTATTTT.

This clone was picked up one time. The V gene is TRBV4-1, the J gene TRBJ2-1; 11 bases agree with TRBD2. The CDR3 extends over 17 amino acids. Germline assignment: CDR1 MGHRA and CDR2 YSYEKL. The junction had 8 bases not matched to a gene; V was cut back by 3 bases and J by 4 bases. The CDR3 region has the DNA TGCGCCAGCAGCCAGTCCCTGGGACTAGCGGTATACAATGAGCAGTTCTTC. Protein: CASSQSLGLAVYNEQFF.

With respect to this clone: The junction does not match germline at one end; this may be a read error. In DNA form, the CDR3 reads TGTGCTAGCAGCTTGAGAGAGGGGGGCCAAGAGACCCAGTACTTC. Its protein product is CASSLREGGQETQYF. The V and J genes are TRBV7-7 and TRBJ2-5; the D gene could be TRBD1 or TRBD2 (6 bases each). This CDR3 spans 15 amino acids. The germline V gene encodes CDR1 SSHAT and CDR2 FNYEAQ (reference sequence).

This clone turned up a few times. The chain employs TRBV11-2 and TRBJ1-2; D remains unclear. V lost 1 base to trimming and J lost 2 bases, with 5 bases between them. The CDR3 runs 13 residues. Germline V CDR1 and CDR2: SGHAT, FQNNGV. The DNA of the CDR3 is TGTGCCAGCAGCTTAGGACGGAACTATGGCTACACCTTC. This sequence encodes CASSLGRNYGYTF.